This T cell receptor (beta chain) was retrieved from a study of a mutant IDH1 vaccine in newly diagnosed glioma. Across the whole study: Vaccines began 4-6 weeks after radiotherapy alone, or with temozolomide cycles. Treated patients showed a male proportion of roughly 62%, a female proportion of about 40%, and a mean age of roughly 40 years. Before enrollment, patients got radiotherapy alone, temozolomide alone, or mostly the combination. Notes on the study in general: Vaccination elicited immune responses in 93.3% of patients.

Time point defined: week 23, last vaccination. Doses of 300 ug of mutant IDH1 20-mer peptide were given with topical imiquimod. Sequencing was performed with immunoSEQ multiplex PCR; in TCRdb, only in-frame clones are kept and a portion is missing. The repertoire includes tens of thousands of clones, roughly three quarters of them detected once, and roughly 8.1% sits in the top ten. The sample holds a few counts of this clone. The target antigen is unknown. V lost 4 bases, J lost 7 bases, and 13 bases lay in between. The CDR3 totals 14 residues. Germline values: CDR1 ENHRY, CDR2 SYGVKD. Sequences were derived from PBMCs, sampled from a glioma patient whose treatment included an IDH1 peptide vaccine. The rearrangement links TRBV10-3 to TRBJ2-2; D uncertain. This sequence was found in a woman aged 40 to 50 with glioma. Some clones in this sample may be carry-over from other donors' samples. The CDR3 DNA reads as TGTGCCATCAGTGCAGGCCGGGTGGACGGGGAGCTGTTTTTT. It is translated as CAISAGRVDGELFF.